The sequence of this TCR beta chain was determined in a study of blood T cell repertoires in COVID-19. The study drew participants aged about 18 to 89 years from about two dozen US areas. Cohort assignment relied on participant-reported clinical history. Exposed volunteers were people who met a COVID-19 case within 2 weeks before study entry. CDR1 and CDR2 from the germline V gene are SNHLY and FYNNEI. The CDR3 extends over 14 amino acids. V dropped 9 bases and J dropped 7; count of bases not matched to a gene: 11. The authors' processing: Nucleated cell number was recorded as an estimate derived from reference gene primer amplification. This table comes from immunoSEQ multiplex PCR, and its TCRdb copy is limited to in-frame clones, with some not included. The DNA was the basis for D and trimming; V, J and clone size are from that table. Of some 320,000 clones listed, roughly 85% are singletons.

This receptor was identified in a woman aged 25 to 39 who had been exposed to COVID-19. The sequenced material came from PBMCs or T cells enriched from blood (not recorded which). The V gene is TRBV2, the J gene TRBJ2-7; 11 bases match TRBD2. The CDR3 DNA reads as TGTGCCAGTCGAGTAGGAACTAGCGGGAGTGAGCAGTACTTC. Translated: CASRVGTSGSEQYF.